One and the same sample provided the 12 T cell receptor beta chains below, sequenced in a study of control samples from healthy donors and cancer patients. Sequencing was performed with immunoSEQ multiplex PCR; in TCRdb, only in-frame clones are kept and a portion is missing. The sample shows approximately 120,000 clones, more than 85% of them seen only once. The sample consisted of blood. The receptors were sampled from a man in his late teens or twenties in good health.

The gene calls are TRBV6-6 and TRBJ2-1, with 8 bases lining up with TRBD2. The CDR3 consists of 16 residues. The trim removed 7 bases at V and 4 bases at J, leaving 12 bases unmatched. CDR1 is MNHNY, CDR2 SVGAGI, per germline (reference sequence). CDR3 sequence reads: CASTQIGASGYNEQFF. The CDR3 DNA is TGTGCCAGCACCCAGATAGGGGCTAGCGGGTACAATGAGCAGTTCTTC.

CDR3 amino acids: CASSVTGGNEKLFF. The CDR3 DNA reads as TGCGCCAGCAGCGTTACAGGAGGTAATGAAAAACTGTTTTTT. The V call is TRBV5-1, the J call TRBJ1-4, with D possibly being TRBD1 (5 bases). The CDR3 length is 14 residues. Germline assignment: CDR1 SGHRS and CDR2 YFSETQ. Trimming removed 4 bases from V and 4 bases from J, with 11 bases in between.

The gene calls are TRBV6-4 and TRBJ2-3; TRBD2 agrees at 7 bases. Germline CDR1 MRHNA, CDR2 SNTAGT. This CDR3 has 14 amino acids. V lost 6 bases, J lost 1 base, and 4 bases stayed unmatched. CDR3 loop: CASSVLAGTDTQYF. CDR3 DNA: TGTGCCAGCAGCGTCCTAGCGGGCACAGATACGCAGTATTTT.

This chain connects TRBV11-2 to TRBJ2-7, with D perhaps TRBD2 (6 bases). V dropped 8 bases and J dropped 3 bases, with 17 bases sitting between them. This CDR3 region has 14 residues. Germline CDR1 and CDR2: SGHAT and FQNNGV. CDR3 sequence: CASGRDLINYEQYF. CDR3 coding DNA: TGTGCCAGCGGCCGGGACTTAATTAACTACGAGCAGTACTTC. The complete variable domain, with remaining parts taken from reference TRBV11-2 and TRBJ2-7, reads EAGVAQSPRYKIIEKRQSVAFWCNPISGHATLYWYQQILGQGPKLLIQFQNNGVVDDSQLPKDRFSAERLKGVDSTLKIQPAKLEDSAVYLCASGRDLINYEQYFGPGTRLTVT.

The gene calls are TRBV6-5 and TRBJ1-4, with D hard to call. V dropped 2 bases and J dropped 5 bases, with 9 bases sitting between them. Germline V lookup: CDR1 MNHEY, CDR2 SVGAGI. The CDR3 length is 14 residues. Here the CDR3 DNA reads TGTGCCAGCAGTTACAGGGCGATAAATGAAAAACTGTTTTTT. Its protein is CASSYRAINEKLFF.

This clone was recorded once. V gene TRBV5-1 combines with J gene TRBJ2-7, with TRBD1 identical over 8 bases. This CDR3 comprises 13 residues. CDR1 is SGHRS, CDR2 YFSETQ, per germline. With V trimmed by 5 bases and J by 3 bases, 4 bases remained unmatched. Written as DNA, the CDR3 is TGCGCCAGCAGGCAGGACAGGGTCTACGAGCAGTACTTC. Amino acids: CASRQDRVYEQYF.

The chain links TRBV24-1 to TRBJ2-1; 9 bases are a match to TRBD1. This CDR3 has 12 amino acids. J gave up 16 bases and V 3 bases, and 6 bases lay outside the gene matches. Germline V gene lookup returns CDR1 KGHDR and CDR2 SFDVKD. CDR3 sequence: CATSDPRQGGFF. The CDR3 nucleotides are TGTGCCACCAGTGATCCGCGACAGGGGGGCTTCTTC.

CDR3 amino acids: CASSLLQEGWAFF. CDR3 DNA sequence: TGTGCCAGCAGCCTCCTACAGGAAGGCTGGGCTTTCTTT. The chain employs TRBV6-5 and TRBJ1-1; D might be TRBD1 (5 bases). Germline V gene data show CDR1 as MNHEY and CDR2 as SVGAGI. The CDR3 has 13 residues. The V end lost 6 bases, the J end lost 11 bases, and 19 bases lay between the germline ends.

V is TRBV10-2 and J is TRBJ1-5; the D is unclear. With 0 bases removed from V and 0 bases from J, the gap between germline ends came to 12 bases. The CDR3 spans 17 residues. CDR1 is WSHSY and CDR2 is SAAADI in the germline V gene. For the CDR3, the DNA is TGCGCCAGCAGTGAGTCGACTATCGGTTTTAGCAATCAGCCCCAGCATTTT. This encodes CASSESTIGFSNQPQHF.

This chain links TRBV5-1 with TRBJ1-1; the match to TRBD1 covers 7 bases. The CDR3 contains 14 residues. Trimming took 0 bases from V and 9 from J; bases not matched to a gene: 8. From germline, CDR1 is SGHRS and CDR2 YFSETQ. CDR3 in DNA: TGCGCCAGCAGCTTGGGGGACAGCCAGCGCCAAGCTTTCTTT. Translated: CASSLGDSQRQAFF.

The chain couples TRBV7-8 to TRBJ2-7; D is perhaps TRBD2 (7 bases). CDR1 is SGHVS and CDR2 is FQNEAQ in the germline V gene. V lost 1 base and J 0 bases, leaving 16 bases between the germline ends. CDR3 length: 17 amino acids. The chain's CDR3 is CASSLGGGDIFSYEQYF. The DNA of the CDR3 is TGTGCCAGCAGCTTAGGAGGGGGGGACATATTCTCCTACGAGCAGTACTTC.

The chain couples TRBV28 to TRBJ2-3, with 10 bases fitting TRBD2. Germline-derived CDR1 and CDR2 are MDHEN and SYDVKM. CDR3 length: 19 amino acids. With 8 bases clipped from V and 2 bases from J, the junction kept 19 bases outside the gene matches. The CDR3 region is CASFPPITTSGLLTDTQYF. CDR3 nucleotide sequence: TGTGCCAGCTTCCCCCCTATAACGACTAGCGGGCTACTCACAGATACGCAGTATTTT.